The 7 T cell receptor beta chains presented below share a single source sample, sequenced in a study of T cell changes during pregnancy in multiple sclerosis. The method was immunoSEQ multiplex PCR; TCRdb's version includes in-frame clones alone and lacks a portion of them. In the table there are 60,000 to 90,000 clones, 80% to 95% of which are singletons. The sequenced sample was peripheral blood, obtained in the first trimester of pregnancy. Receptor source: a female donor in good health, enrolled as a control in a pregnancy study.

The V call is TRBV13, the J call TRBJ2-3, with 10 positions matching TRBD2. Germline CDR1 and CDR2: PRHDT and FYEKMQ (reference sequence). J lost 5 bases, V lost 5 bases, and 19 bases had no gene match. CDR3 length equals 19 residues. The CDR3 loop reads CASSPSLEAGGPREDTQYF. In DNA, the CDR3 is TGTGCCAGCAGCCCCTCGTTGGAAGCGGGAGGGCCGAGGGAAGATACGCAGTATTTT.

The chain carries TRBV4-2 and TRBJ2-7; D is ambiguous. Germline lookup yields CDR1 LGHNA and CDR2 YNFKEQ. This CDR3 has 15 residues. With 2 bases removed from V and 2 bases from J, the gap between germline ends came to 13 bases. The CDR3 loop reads CASSQIDTNAYEQYF. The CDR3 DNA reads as TGTGCCAGCAGCCAAATTGACACGAATGCCTACGAGCAGTACTTC.

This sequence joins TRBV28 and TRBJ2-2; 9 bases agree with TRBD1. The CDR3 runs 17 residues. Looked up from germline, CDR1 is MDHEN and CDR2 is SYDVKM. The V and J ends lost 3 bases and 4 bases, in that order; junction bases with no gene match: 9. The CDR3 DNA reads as TGTGCCAGCAGTTTTATGGGACAGGGACAGAGCACCGGGGAGCTGTTTTTT. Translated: CASSFMGQGQSTGELFF. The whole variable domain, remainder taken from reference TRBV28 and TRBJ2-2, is DVKVTQSSRYLVKRTGEKVFLECVQDMDHENMFWYRQDPGLGLRLIYFSYDVKMKEKGDIPEGYSVSREKKERFSLILESASTNQTSMYLCASSFMGQGQSTGELFFGEGSRLTVL.

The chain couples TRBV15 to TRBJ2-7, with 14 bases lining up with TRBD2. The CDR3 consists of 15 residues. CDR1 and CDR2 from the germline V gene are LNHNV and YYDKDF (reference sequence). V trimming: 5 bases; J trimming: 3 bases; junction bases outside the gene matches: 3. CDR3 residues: CATSGLAGGFYEQYF. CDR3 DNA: TGTGCCACCAGCGGACTAGCGGGAGGATTCTACGAGCAGTACTTC.

The CDR3 is CASSFNRGRATEAFF. For the CDR3, the DNA is TGTGCCAGCAGTTTTAACAGGGGTCGGGCCACTGAAGCTTTCTTT. The chain uses TRBV28 and TRBJ1-1, with 7 bases matching TRBD1. The J segment lost 4 bases and the V segment lost 3 bases, leaving 8 bases of the junction unmatched. Germline lookup yields CDR1 MDHEN and CDR2 SYDVKM. This CDR3 is built from 15 residues. Combining the CDR3 with reference TRBV28 and TRBJ1-1 gives the whole variable domain DVKVTQSSRYLVKRTGEKVFLECVQDMDHENMFWYRQDPGLGLRLIYFSYDVKMKEKGDIPEGYSVSREKKERFSLILESASTNQTSMYLCASSFNRGRATEAFFGQGTRLTVV.

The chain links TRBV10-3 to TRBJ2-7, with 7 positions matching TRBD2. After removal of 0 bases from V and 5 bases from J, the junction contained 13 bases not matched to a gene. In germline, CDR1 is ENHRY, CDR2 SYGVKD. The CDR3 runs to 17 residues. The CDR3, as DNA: TGTGCCATCAGTGAGTCGAGTATGAAGTGGGAGGGCAACGAGCAGTACTTC. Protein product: CAISESSMKWEGNEQYF.

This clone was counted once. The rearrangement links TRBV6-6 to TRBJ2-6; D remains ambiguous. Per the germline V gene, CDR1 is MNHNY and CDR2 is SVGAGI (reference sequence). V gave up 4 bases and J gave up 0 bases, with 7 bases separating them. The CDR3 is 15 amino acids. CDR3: CASSSTYSGANVLTF. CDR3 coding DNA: TGTGCCAGCAGTTCCACCTACTCTGGGGCCAACGTCCTGACTTTC.